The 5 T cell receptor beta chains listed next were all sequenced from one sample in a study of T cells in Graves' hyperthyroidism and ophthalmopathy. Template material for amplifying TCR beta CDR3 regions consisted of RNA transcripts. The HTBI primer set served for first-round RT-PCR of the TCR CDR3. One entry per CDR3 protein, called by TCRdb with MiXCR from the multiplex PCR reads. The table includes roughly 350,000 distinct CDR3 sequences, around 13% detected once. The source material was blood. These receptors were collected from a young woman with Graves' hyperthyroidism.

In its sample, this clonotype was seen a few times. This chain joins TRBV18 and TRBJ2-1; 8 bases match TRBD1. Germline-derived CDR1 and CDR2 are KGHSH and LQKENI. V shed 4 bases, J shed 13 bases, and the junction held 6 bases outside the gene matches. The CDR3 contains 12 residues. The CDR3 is CASSLGTGDQFF. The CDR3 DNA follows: TGTGCCAGCTCACTCGGGACAGGCGACCAGTTCTTC.

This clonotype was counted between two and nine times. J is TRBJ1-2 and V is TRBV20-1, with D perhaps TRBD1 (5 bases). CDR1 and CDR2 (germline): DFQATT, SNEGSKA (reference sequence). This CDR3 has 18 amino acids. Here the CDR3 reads CRPTGTKSQGRVDYGYTF. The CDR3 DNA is TGCAGGCCGACTGGAACAAAGTCTCAGGGACGGGTAGACTATGGCTACACCTTC.

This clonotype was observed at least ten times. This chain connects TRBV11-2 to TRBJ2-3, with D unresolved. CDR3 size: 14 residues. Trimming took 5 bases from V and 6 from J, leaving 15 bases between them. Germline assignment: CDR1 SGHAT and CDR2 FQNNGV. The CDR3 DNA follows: TGTGCCAGCAGCACCGACCTCGGCCCCGATACGCAGTATTTT. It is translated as CASSTDLGPDTQYF.

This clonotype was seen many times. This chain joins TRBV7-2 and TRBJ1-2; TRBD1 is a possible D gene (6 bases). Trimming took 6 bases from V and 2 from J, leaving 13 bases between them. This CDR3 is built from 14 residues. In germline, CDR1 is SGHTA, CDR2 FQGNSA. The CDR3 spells CASRATGTNYGYTF. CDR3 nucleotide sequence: TGTGCCAGCAGGGCAACAGGGACCAACTATGGCTACACCTTC. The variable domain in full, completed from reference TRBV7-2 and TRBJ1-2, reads GAGVSQSPSNKVTEKGKDVELRCDPISGHTALYWYRQSLGQGLEFLIYFQGNSAPDKSGLPSDRFSAERTGGSVSTLTIQRTQQEDSAVYLCASRATGTNYGYTFGSGTRLTVV.

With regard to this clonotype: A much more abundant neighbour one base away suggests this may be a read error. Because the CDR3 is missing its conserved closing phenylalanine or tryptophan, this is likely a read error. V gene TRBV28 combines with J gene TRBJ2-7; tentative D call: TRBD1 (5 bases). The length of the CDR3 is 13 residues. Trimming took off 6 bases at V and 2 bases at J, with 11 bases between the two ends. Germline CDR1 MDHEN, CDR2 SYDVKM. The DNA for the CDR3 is TGTGCCAGCAGCACCACAGGAGCCTACGAGCAGTACCTC. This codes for CASSTTGAYEQYL.